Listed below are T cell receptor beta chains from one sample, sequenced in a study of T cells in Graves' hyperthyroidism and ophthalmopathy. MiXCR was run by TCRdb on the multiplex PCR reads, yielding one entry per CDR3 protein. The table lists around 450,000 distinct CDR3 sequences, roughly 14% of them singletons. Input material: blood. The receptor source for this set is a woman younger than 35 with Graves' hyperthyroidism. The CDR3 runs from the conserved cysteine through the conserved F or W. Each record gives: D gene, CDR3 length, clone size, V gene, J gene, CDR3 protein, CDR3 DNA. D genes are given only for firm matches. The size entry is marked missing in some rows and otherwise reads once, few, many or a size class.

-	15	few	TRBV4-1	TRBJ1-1	CASSQADIGNTEAFF	TGCGCCAGCAGCCAAGCGGACATCGGGAACACTGAAGCTTTCTTT
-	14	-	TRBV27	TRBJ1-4	CASSPSTSGEKLFF	TGTGCCAGCAGTCCTTCGACTTCGGGTGAAAAACTGTTTTTT
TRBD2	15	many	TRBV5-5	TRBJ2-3	CASSLRLAGADTQYF	TGTGCCAGCAGCTTGCGACTAGCGGGAGCAGATACGCAGTATTTT
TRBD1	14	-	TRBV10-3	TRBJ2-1	CAVNGDRGDNEQFF	TGTGCCGTCAATGGAGACAGGGGCGACAATGAGCAGTTCTTC
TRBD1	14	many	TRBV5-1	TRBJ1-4	CASGSGGANEKLFF	TGCGCCAGCGGATCAGGGGGAGCTAATGAAAAACTGTTTTTT
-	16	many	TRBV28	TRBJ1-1	CASSSVTGGLNTEAFF	TGTGCCAGCAGTTCGGTGACGGGGGGGCTGAACACTGAAGCTTTCTTT
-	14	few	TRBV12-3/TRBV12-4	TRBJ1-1	CASNWTPRNTEAFF	TGTGCCAGCAATTGGACTCCACGGAACACTGAAGCTTTCTTT
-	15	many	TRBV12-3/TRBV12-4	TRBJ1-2	CASTWMDGPWDGYTF	TGTGCCAGCACATGGATGGACGGGCCCTGGGATGGCTACACCTTC
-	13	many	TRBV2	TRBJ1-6	CTSTGRPNSPLHF	TGTACCAGCACGGGCCGCCCTAATTCACCCCTCCACTTT
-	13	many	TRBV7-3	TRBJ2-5	CASSRGAEETQYF	TGTGCCAGCAGCCGGGGGGCAGAAGAGACCCAGTACTTC
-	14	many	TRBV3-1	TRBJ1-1	CASSQLQGSTEAFF	TGTGCCAGCAGCCAACTACAGGGCTCCACTGAAGCTTTCTTT
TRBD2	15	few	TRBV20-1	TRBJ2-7	CSARPPGSGRHVQYF	TGCAGTGCTAGGCCCCCTGGTAGCGGGAGACACGTGCAGTACTTC
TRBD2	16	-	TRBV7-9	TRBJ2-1	CASSPRTGLAGGEQFF	TGTGCCAGCAGCCCTCGGACGGGACTAGCGGGAGGTGAGCAGTTCTTC
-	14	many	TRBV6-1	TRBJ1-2	CASSPFIVNYGYTF	TGTGCCAGCAGTCCATTTATAGTTAACTATGGCTACACCTTC
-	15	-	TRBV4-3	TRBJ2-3	CASSPEGQNTDTQYF	TGCGCCAGCAGCCCGGAAGGACAGAACACAGATACGCAGTATTTT
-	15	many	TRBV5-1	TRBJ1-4	CASSLGATTNEKLFF	TGCGCCAGCAGCTTGGGGGCGACAACTAATGAAAAACTGTTTTTT
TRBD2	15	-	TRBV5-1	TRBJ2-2	CASSRGAGGPGELFF	TGCGCCAGCAGCCGGGGGGCGGGGGGGCCCGGGGAGCTGTTTTTT
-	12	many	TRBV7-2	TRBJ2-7	CASSIQHYEQYF	TGTGCCAGCAGCATTCAGCACTACGAGCAGTACTTC
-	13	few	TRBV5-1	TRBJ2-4	CASSPSGENIQYF	TGCGCCAGCAGTCCCAGTGGAGAAAACATTCAGTACTTC
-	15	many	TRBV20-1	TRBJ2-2	CSARDAGEHTGELFF	TGCAGTGCTAGAGACGCAGGGGAACACACCGGGGAGCTGTTTTTT